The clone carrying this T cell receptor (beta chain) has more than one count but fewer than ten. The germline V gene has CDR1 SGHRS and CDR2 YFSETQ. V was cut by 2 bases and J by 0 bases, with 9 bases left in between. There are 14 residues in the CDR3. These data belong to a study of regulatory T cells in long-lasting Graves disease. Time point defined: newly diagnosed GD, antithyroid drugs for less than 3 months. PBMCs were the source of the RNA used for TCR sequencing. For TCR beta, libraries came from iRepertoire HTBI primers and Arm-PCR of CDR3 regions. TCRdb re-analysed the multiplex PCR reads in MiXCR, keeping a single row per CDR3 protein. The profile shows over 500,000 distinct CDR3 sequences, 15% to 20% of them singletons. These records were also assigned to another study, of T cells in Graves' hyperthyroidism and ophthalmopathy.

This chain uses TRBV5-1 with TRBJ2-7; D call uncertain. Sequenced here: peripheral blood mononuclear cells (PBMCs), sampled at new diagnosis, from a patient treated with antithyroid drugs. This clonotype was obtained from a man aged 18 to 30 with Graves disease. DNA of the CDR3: TGCGCCAGCAGCTTAGATACTGCCTCCTACGAGCAGTACTTC. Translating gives CASSLDTASYEQYF. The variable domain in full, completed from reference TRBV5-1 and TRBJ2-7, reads KAGVTQTPRYLIKTRGQQVTLSCSPISGHRSVSWYQQTPGQGLQFLFEYFSETQRNKGNFPGRFSGRQFSNSRSEMNVSTLELGDSALYLCASSLDTASYEQYFGPGTRLTVT.